These 27 T cell receptor beta chains were all obtained from the same sample, sequenced in a study of graft-versus-host responses after intestinal transplantation. These receptors' antigens are unknown. The data were produced by immunoSEQ multiplex PCR, yet TCRdb's version contains in-frame clones alone and is incomplete. Of some 110,000 clones in the sample, 93% are singletons; the top ten hold roughly 1%. This specimen consisted of unstimulated CD8+ T cells sorted from spleen or lymph node cells, obtained before transplant. These receptor sequences come from a human donor who was the organ donor for an intestinal transplant.

This chain uses TRBV9 with TRBJ2-3; 11 bases are a match to TRBD2. From germline, CDR1 is SGDLS and CDR2 YYNGEE. The CDR3 contains 16 residues. The junction had 8 bases not matched to a gene; V was cut back by 3 bases and J by 5 bases. CDR3 DNA sequence: TGTGCCAGCAGCGGGTGGACTAGCGGGTTAGTAGATACGCAGTATTTT. The encoded protein is CASSGWTSGLVDTQYF.

The V call is TRBV7-9, the J call TRBJ2-7, with 8 bases identical to TRBD2. CDR1 is SEHNR and CDR2 is FQNEAQ in the germline V gene (reference sequence). V lost 3 bases, J lost 3 bases, and 4 bases stayed unmatched. This CDR3 has 14 residues. For the CDR3, the DNA is TGTGCCAGCAGCTTTGGTACTAGCGGCTACGAGCAGTACTTC. It codes for CASSFGTSGYEQYF.

The V gene is TRBV4-1, the J gene TRBJ2-1; 11 bases are a match to TRBD2. The CDR3 has 20 amino acids. Losses at the gene ends were 0 bases for V and 0 bases for J; bases not matched to a gene: 10. Per the germline V gene, CDR1 is MGHRA and CDR2 is YSYEKL. CDR3 protein: CASSQDILAGGRSSYNEQFF. CDR3 coding DNA: TGCGCCAGCAGCCAAGATATCCTAGCGGGAGGACGAAGCTCCTACAATGAGCAGTTCTTC.

This sequence joins TRBV30 and TRBJ2-2, with TRBD1 identical over 7 bases. Losses at the gene ends were 8 bases for V and 4 bases for J; bases not matched to a gene: 1. CDR3 length equals 11 residues. Germline CDR1 is GTSNPN and CDR2 is SVGIG (reference sequence). In DNA, the CDR3 is TGTGCCGGGACAGCCACCGGGGAGCTGTTTTTT. Translating it yields CAGTATGELFF.

The chain recombines TRBV4-3 with TRBJ2-6, with 11 bases lining up with TRBD2. The CDR3 sequence is 20 residues long. The V segment lost 3 bases and the J segment 1 base; nucleotides outside the gene matches: 11. Germline V gene sequence: CDR1 LGHNA, CDR2 YSLEER. The CDR3 DNA follows: TGCGCCAGCAGCCATCATATAGCGGGAGGGAAATGGTCTGGGGCCAACGTCCTGACTTTC. It specifies CASSHHIAGGKWSGANVLTF.

The chain carries TRBV4-1 and TRBJ2-3; a possible D gene is TRBD1 (5 bases). The CDR3 spans 21 residues. V lost 0 bases and J 0 bases, leaving 25 bases between the germline ends. The germline CDR1 and CDR2 sequences are MGHRA and YSYEKL. In DNA form, the CDR3 reads TGCGCCAGCAGCCAAGAGTGGTGGGGCCCAGCTTATGATGCTAGCACAGATACGCAGTATTTT. Translating gives CASSQEWWGPAYDASTDTQYF.

The chain combines TRBV28 with TRBJ1-1; D is perhaps TRBD1 (6 bases). CDR3 length: 18 residues. CDR1 and CDR2 from the germline V gene are MDHEN and SYDVKM. V lost 3 bases and J lost 0, with 20 bases in between. The CDR3 DNA reads as TGTGCCAGCAGTTTTGGGGGCCGGTTGGGGACGGTGAACACTGAAGCTTTCTTT. Its translation: CASSFGGRLGTVNTEAFF.

This clone was detected only once. The chain employs TRBV7-9 and TRBJ2-7; no reliable D call. The germline V and J ends were trimmed by 0 bases and 3 bases, with 6 bases remaining between them. Looked up from germline, CDR1 is SEHNR and CDR2 is FQNEAQ (reference sequence). CDR3 length equals 13 residues. CDR3 DNA: TGTGCCAGCAGCTTAGCGCAGTTCTACGAGCAGTACTTC. Translation gives CASSLAQFYEQYF.

The chain joins TRBV27 to TRBJ2-7; 12 nucleotides align to TRBD2. The CDR3 is 18 amino acids. Trimming at V came to 0 bases and at J to 3 bases, leaving 9 bases not matched to a gene. The germline gives CDR1 MNHEY, CDR2 SMNVEV (reference sequence). CDR3 DNA sequence: TGTGCCAGCAGTTTATCGGCTTTGACTAGCGGGAGTGTCTACGAGCAGTACTTC. It is translated as CASSLSALTSGSVYEQYF.

V is TRBV19 and J is TRBJ2-5, with TRBD1 matching 10 bases. Per germline, CDR1 LNHDA and CDR2 SQIVND (reference sequence). The CDR3 consists of 11 residues. The V and J ends lost 8 bases and 9 bases, in that order; junction bases with no gene match: 3. This chain's CDR3 is CASGQGGPQYF. In nucleotides, the CDR3 is TGTGCCAGTGGACAGGGGGGACCCCAGTACTTC.

This chain uses TRBV7-3 with TRBJ2-7, with TRBD1 identical over 7 bases. Per the germline V gene, CDR1 is SGHTA and CDR2 is FQGTGA. The CDR3 spans 15 residues. V gave up 2 bases and J gave up 2 bases; unmatched junction bases: 6. The CDR3 nucleotides read TGTGCCAGCAGCTTAGAGGGGGCCGGGACCTACGAGCAGTACTTC. Its translation: CASSLEGAGTYEQYF.

This chain uses TRBV6-5 with TRBJ2-6, with 8 positions matching TRBD1. The V gene's germline CDR1 is MNHEY and CDR2 SVGAGI. The CDR3 contains 16 residues. The J segment lost 10 bases and the V segment lost 3 bases, leaving 11 bases of the junction unmatched. CDR3 residues: CASSYSGPGQANVLTF. The CDR3 nucleotides read TGTGCCAGCAGTTATTCTGGACCGGGACAGGCTAACGTCCTGACTTTC.

CDR3 DNA sequence: TGTGCCAGCAGTGAAAGAGCCGGGGGCATCTTGTCGGGGGAGCTGTTTTTT. Translation: CASSERAGGILSGELFF. The chain links TRBV6-1 to TRBJ2-2; D tentatively reads TRBD1 or TRBD2 (6 bases each). V lost 2 bases, J lost 8 bases, and 21 bases lay in between. Germline values: CDR1 MNHNS, CDR2 SASEGT. The CDR3 consists of 17 residues.

V and J are TRBV2 and TRBJ2-1, with D perhaps TRBD1 (8 bases). CDR1 and CDR2 (germline): SNHLY, FYNNEI. This CDR3 spans 13 amino acids. V lost 5 bases, J lost 10 bases, and 15 bases lay in between. Written as DNA, the CDR3 is TGTGCCAGCAGTAGCGGGACAGGCGACGAGCAGTTCTTC. It yields the protein CASSSGTGDEQFF.

The chain has TRBV5-4 and TRBJ1-3; D might be TRBD1 (5 bases). Trimming pared 3 bases from V and 1 base from J, leaving 8 bases between. The CDR3 runs to 14 residues. Germline loops: CDR1 SGHNT, CDR2 YYREEE (reference sequence). The CDR3 protein is CASSSQGSGNTIYF. DNA for the CDR3: TGTGCCAGCAGCTCCCAGGGATCTGGAAACACCATATATTTT.

The chain is built from TRBV10-2 and TRBJ2-5; no definite D call. The DNA end favors TRBJ2-7, so the J call may be wrong. Germline loops: CDR1 WSHSY, CDR2 SAAADI. The CDR3 totals 13 residues. This CDR3 reads CASSGQPTYEQYF. In nucleotides, the CDR3 is TGCGCCAGCAGTGGCCAGCCGACCTACGAGCAGTACTTC.

V gene TRBV30 combines with J gene TRBJ2-7; D call uncertain. V lost 1 base to trimming and J lost 0 bases, with 7 bases between them. The CDR3 is 13 amino acids. The germline V gene encodes CDR1 GTSNPN and CDR2 SVGIG (reference sequence). CDR3 amino acids: CAWSGQFSYEQYF. The CDR3 coding sequence is TGTGCCTGGAGTGGACAATTCTCCTACGAGCAGTACTTC.

A single count supports this clone. The identical CDR3 is also encoded by other nucleotide sequences in the sample. The chain couples TRBV27 to TRBJ2-7; weak D call: TRBD1 (5 bases). The CDR3 is 11 amino acids. Germline CDR1 reads MNHEY; CDR2 reads SMNVEV (reference sequence). V was cut by 6 bases and J by 3 bases, with 6 bases left in between. CDR3 amino acids: CASSTGYEQYF. The CDR3 region has the DNA TGTGCCAGCAGCACAGGCTACGAGCAGTACTTC.

The chain links TRBV6-5 to TRBJ1-4; 9 bases agree with TRBD1. V lost 6 bases to trimming and J lost 7 bases; unmatched junction nucleotides: 0. The germline gives CDR1 MNHEY, CDR2 SVGAGI. CDR3 length: 12 amino acids. CDR3 amino acids: CASRGQGEKLFF. CDR3 bases: TGTGCCAGCAGGGGACAGGGTGAAAAACTGTTTTTT.

This clone was recorded only once. V usage is TRBV15 and J usage is TRBJ2-1, with no clear D. There are 16 residues in the CDR3. Germline assignment: CDR1 LNHNV and CDR2 YYDKDF (reference sequence). The V end lost 0 bases, the J end lost 8 bases, and 17 bases lay between the germline ends. The CDR3 DNA is TGTGCCACCAGCAGAGATCTGGGAAAGTTAGACGATGAGCAGTTCTTC. It specifies CATSRDLGKLDDEQFF. Looking up the rest from reference TRBV15 and TRBJ2-1 gives the full variable domain: DAMVIQNPRYQVTQFGKPVTLSCSQTLNHNVMYWYQQKSSQAPKLLFHYYDKDFNNEADTPDNFQSRRPNTSFCFLDIRSPGLGDTAMYLCATSRDLGKLDDEQFFGPGTRLTVL.

The genes are TRBV9 and TRBJ2-7, with 12 bases lining up with TRBD2. CDR1 and CDR2 (germline): SGDLS, YYNGEE. The CDR3 length is 16 residues. The V and J ends lost 0 bases and 5 bases, in that order; junction bases with no gene match: 6. CDR3: CASSVGTSGDLDEQYF. The CDR3 DNA sequence: TGTGCCAGCAGCGTAGGGACTAGCGGGGACCTGGACGAGCAGTACTTC.

Only one count was recorded for this clone. The rearrangement links TRBV6-6 to TRBJ1-6, with D unclear. There are 14 residues in the CDR3. V was shortened by 0 bases and J by 7 bases, with 7 bases between the two germline ends. The germline V gene encodes CDR1 MNHNY and CDR2 SVGAGI (reference sequence). The CDR3 nucleotides are TGTGCCAGCAGTTACTCTTCCTCAAATTCACCCCTCCACTTT. It is translated as CASSYSSSNSPLHF.

This clone was found a few times. The rearrangement uses TRBV7-9 and TRBJ2-7; TRBD2 matches at 10 bases. After removal of 5 bases from V and 4 bases from J, the junction contained 11 bases not matched to a gene. Germline V gene data show CDR1 as SEHNR and CDR2 as FQNEAQ (reference sequence). The CDR3 is 16 amino acids. This CDR3 is CASSLPPQREGYEQYF. CDR3 DNA sequence: TGTGCCAGCAGCCTCCCACCCCAGCGGGAGGGGTACGAGCAGTACTTC.

Details on this clone: The same CDR3 can be traced to other DNA sequences in this sample. The chain is built from TRBV27 and TRBJ2-2; 7 nucleotides agree with TRBD1. The CDR3 consists of 17 residues. Germline lookup yields CDR1 MNHEY and CDR2 SMNVEV (reference sequence). V dropped 6 bases and J dropped 0; count of bases not matched to a gene: 10. CDR3 nucleotide sequence: TGTGCCAGCAGCCAAGGTCGGACAGGTTCGAACACCGGGGAGCTGTTTTTT. Translated, it gives CASSQGRTGSNTGELFF.

This rearrangement joins TRBV6-1 to TRBJ1-5, with 9 bases aligning to TRBD1. Germline CDR1 is MNHNS and CDR2 is SASEGT. V shed 4 bases, J shed 7 bases, and the junction held 11 bases outside the gene matches. This CDR3 is built from 16 residues. Here the CDR3 reads CASSVSTQGARQPQHF. The CDR3 DNA sequence: TGTGCCAGCAGTGTCTCCACACAGGGGGCACGACAGCCCCAGCATTTT.

The chain employs TRBV19 and TRBJ1-5, with D unclear. CDR1 LNHDA and CDR2 SQIVND come from the germline V gene (reference sequence). The CDR3 is made up of 17 amino acids. V dropped 0 bases and J dropped 0 bases, with 12 bases sitting between them. The chain's CDR3 is CASSIDVLGYSNQPQHF. Written as DNA, the CDR3 is TGTGCCAGTAGTATAGATGTATTAGGGTATAGCAATCAGCCCCAGCATTTT.

The chain combines TRBV6-5 with TRBJ2-2, with D possibly being TRBD1 or TRBD2 (5 bases each). V was clipped by 1 base and J by 1 base, with 10 bases between them. This CDR3 is 16 amino acids long. Germline V gives CDR1 MNHEY, CDR2 SVGAGI. The DNA for the CDR3 is TGTGCCAGCAGTTACTTTTCTGGGGGGAACACCGGGGAGCTGTTTTTT. This gives the protein CASSYFSGGNTGELFF.